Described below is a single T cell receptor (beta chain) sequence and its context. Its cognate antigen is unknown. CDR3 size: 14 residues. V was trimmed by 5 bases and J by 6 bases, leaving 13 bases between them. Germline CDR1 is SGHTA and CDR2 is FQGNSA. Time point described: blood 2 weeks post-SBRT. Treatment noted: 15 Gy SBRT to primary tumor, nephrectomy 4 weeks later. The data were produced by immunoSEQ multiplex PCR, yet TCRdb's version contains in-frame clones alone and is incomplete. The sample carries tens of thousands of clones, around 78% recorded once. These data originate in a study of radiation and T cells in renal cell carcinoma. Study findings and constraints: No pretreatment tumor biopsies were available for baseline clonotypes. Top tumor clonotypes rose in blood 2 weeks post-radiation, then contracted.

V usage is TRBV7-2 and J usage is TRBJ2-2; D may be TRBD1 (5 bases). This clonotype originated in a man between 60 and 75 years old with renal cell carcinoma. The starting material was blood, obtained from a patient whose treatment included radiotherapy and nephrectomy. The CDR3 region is CASSGRVQSGELFF. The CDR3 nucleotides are TGTGCCAGCAGCGGCAGGGTCCAGTCCGGGGAGCTGTTTTTT.